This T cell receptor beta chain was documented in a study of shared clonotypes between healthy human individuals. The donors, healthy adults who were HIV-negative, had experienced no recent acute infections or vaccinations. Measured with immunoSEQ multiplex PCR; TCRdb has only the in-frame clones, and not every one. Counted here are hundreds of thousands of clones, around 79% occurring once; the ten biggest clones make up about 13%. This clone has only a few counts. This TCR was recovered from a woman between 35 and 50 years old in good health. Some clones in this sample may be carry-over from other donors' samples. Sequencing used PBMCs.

The CDR3 bases are TGTGCCAGCAGCGTACTAGGGGTTGGCGGCTACACCTTC. This sequence encodes CASSVLGVGGYTF. The chain has TRBV9 and TRBJ1-2; TRBD1 might be the D (5 bases). This CDR3 has 13 amino acids. With 1 base removed from V and 8 bases from J, the gap between germline ends came to 12 bases. Germline V gene sequence: CDR1 SGDLS, CDR2 YYNGEE.